The present T cell receptor beta chain was sequenced within a study of cytomegalovirus exposure and HLA in healthy donors (dated 2017 in TCRdb). For the study in its entirety: In an earlier analysis of several hundred of the donors, less than 350 Gb of sequence data and 90 million to 120 million unique TCR beta sequences from roughly 180 million T cells were reported. An earlier analysis of 500 to 650 of the donors applied high-throughput TCR beta sequencing to assess whether each TCR beta V gene segment acted as functional or pseudogenic. About 300 gigabases of sequencing data and around 80 million unique TCR sequences made up an early release that covered nearly 650 HLA-typed donors. The study was designed to test whether signatures of past pathogen exposure could be identified by cataloging public T cell receptors. A later genetic analysis took genome-wide SNP genotypes for 398 of the 666 donors and used that subset as a discovery cohort. The T cell repertoires of around 670 subjects were profiled by immunosequencing and related to cytomegalovirus serostatus. Every discovery cohort repertoire had been produced on one sequencing platform. The study combined high-throughput TCR immunosequencing, statistical association of individual TCRs with disease status, and machine learning to predict cytomegalovirus infection status. About five DR-DQ haplotypes were handled as single units for association and clustering, since linkage in the cohort was strong. In a later analysis, previously published TCR beta repertoires from 666 donors were re-analyzed and high-resolution HLA genotyping was added so that TCR occurrence patterns could be studied. Among several hundred genotyped donors of the cohort, an average of roughly 230,000 unique TCR beta nucleotide sequences was sequenced per donor, of which about 18% were non-productive. The number of donors typed differed by locus, with roughly 629-640 for A, B, C, DRB1 and DQB1, over 500 for DQA1, nearly 610 for DPA1, and approximately 470 for DPB1. Donor age, sex, ethnicity and CMV serostatus were compiled together with the repertoire data. Among the 398 genotyped donors, around 79% belonged to the genetic ancestry cluster associated with self-reported Caucasian donors. Besides the first cohort of 550 to 750 subjects, a separate validation cohort made up of around 120 different subjects was used. In the later analysis, no new phenotypic data were used to find candidate immune exposures; instead, reliance was placed on TCR beta sequences and their occurrence across donors. Class I and class II HLA loci were covered by the typing at four-digit resolution. Study-level results and caveats: Specific HLA alleles were associated with around 18,000 TCR beta sequences at a false discovery rate of 0.05 in a later analysis. A further reported finding was that TCR beta sequences accurately predicted the HLA-A and HLA-B alleles for most subjects in the first cohort. In a later analysis, most CMV-associated TCR beta chains were found to appear HLA-restricted, with HLA associations seemingly driven largely by CMV exposure. Most TCR sequences were seen in very few donors, while some public TCRs were found in many individuals. The earlier analysis of some 560 of the donors excluded 15 to 20 rarely observed V segments, including chromosome 9 orphons, because counts were too low. The classifier was reported to diagnose cytomegalovirus status with high specificity and sensitivity in both the original and validation cohorts. In this cohort, only TCR beta chains were sequenced, and detectable features were limited by the absence of alpha or paired-chain data. Some IMGT-functional V segments, including TRBV6-2 and TRBV6-3, could not be distinguished by the 87-base-pair reads and were therefore excluded. For the cohort, immune exposure information was limited to CMV serostatus. Linkage disequilibrium might explain the correlated functional status among segregating V segments, but an unknown experimental factor could not be excluded. In a later analysis, the rate of TCR association differed among HLA loci, with DRB1 alleles having the most associated TCRs and HLA-C alleles having the fewest. The authors suggested that the approach could potentially be extended to other disease states and immunological phenotypes. The sequencing pipeline was judged likely to have produced a cluster of highly shared sequence variants as a technical artifact. In a later analysis, several top co-occurrence clusters were reported to appear linked to parvovirus B19, influenza, CMV and Epstein-Barr virus. In vitro tests confirmed that three of the cytomegalovirus-associated TCR beta chains recognize cytomegalovirus antigens. Because some donors lacked HLA typing at each locus, the association tests relied only on the typed subset. A later genetic analysis reported fewer N-insertions in productive TCRs among donors in an Asian-associated ancestry cluster than the roughly 620-donor mean. Roughly uniform sequencing depth across donors was assumed in presence/absence analyses, although this assumption may not hold. A total of 150 or so TCR beta chains were listed by the study as associated with cytomegalovirus. V-gene and J-gene trimming of TCR beta chains was associated with a missense DCLRE1C variant in a later genetic analysis, and the association was replicated in an independent cohort. In a later analysis, HLA-associated TCR beta chains showed more clonal expansion and lower generation probabilities than non-associated chains that were equally common. In an earlier analysis of 587 of the donors, most TCR beta V segments were observed in productive rearrangements about 90% or about 30% of the time, broadly matching IMGT annotations. When HLA alleles, especially DR and DQ, strongly co-occurred, attributing TCR associations to individual alleles was difficult.

Library generation was performed with the immunoSEQ multiplex PCR assay. A mixture of 60 forward primers for TCR Vbeta segments and 13 reverse primers for TCR Jbeta segments was used in the multiplex PCR. The CDR3 region of rearranged TCR beta genes was amplified from genomic DNA with a multiplex PCR assay. Amplified TCR beta libraries were sequenced as 87-base-pair reads on the Illumina HiSeq System. As for the authors' bioinformatics: A later analysis counted tens of millions of unique TCR beta chains across the 600 to 850 repertoires, and about 10 million of these chains were shared by at least two donors. A nearest-neighbor algorithm error-corrected the raw reads and collapsed the reads into unique sequences, merging closely related sequences to remove PCR and sequencing errors. To assign V, D and J gene segments, CDR3 sequences were aligned to IMGT reference sequences. For a sequence to be retained, a match of at least six nucleotides to both a V gene segment and a J gene segment was required. A rearrangement was called productive if the CDR3 had no stop codons and remained in frame with V and J, and every other rearrangement was called non-productive. CDR3 was defined according to IMGT convention as the region running from the second conserved V-encoded cysteine to the conserved J-encoded phenylalanine. Sequences without an unambiguous match to a single V gene segment were excluded from the earlier analysis of 450 to 750 of the donors. An earlier analysis of approximately 590 of the donors classified V segments as functional when productive rearrangements were above 56.7% and as segregating when the standard deviation between donors was above 5%. To diagnose cytomegalovirus status from the catalog of TCR beta chain sequences, a statistical classification framework was built. A later analysis assigned V and J genes by comparing TCR nucleotide sequences with IMGT/GENE-DB human TR gene sequences. A later analysis assigned CDR3 sequences and most-parsimonious VDJ recombination scenarios with the TCRdist pipeline. A later analysis defined each TCR beta chain by its CDR3 amino acid sequence plus V-gene family, and excluded reads lacking a unique V-gene family. As a way to deal with suspected cross-contamination and a sequencing artifact, a later analysis dropped nearly 600 nucleotide sequences that were highly shared and had low generation probability. A later analysis calculated a clonal expansion index for each public chain from normalized within-repertoire ranks of inferred template counts. In a later analysis, generation probabilities were computed using a VDJ recombination model fitted to out-of-frame rearrangements, and the results were checked against IGoR. In a later analysis, hypergeometric tests were used to score TCR-TCR, TCR-HLA and TCR-CMV co-occurrence, with a repertoire-size bias correction applied to TCR pairs. In a later analysis, false discovery rates were estimated by permuting HLA or CMV assignments 20 times. In a later analysis, co-occurring TCRs were grouped using DBSCAN, with TCRdist sequence similarity added in when clustering inside HLA-allele-positive subsets. Repertoires with fewer than 30,000 or more than 120,000 public chains were left out of co-occurrence clustering, as were a few repertoires with anomalous nucleotide sharing. TCRdb holds this immuneACCESS table with in-frame rearrangements only. Some clones are missing; in checked studies, unresolved V genes explain under half, and the rest has no known cause. V and J calls and clone size are given by that table; D and trimming were obtained from the DNA. This sample is represented by around 150,000 clones; approximately 8.9% of them were singletons. The ten most abundant clones make up roughly 7% of the sample.

The cohort consisted of 650 to 850 healthy bone marrow donors. Cohort members were all nominally healthy when sampled, although unrecorded immune exposures were likely present. The donor was CMV seropositive and belonged to the group of about 290 seropositive cohort members. Each donor provided a peripheral blood sample, and peripheral blood mononuclear cells were used for TCR beta sequencing. Genomic DNA was extracted from the blood cell samples with the Qiagen DNeasy Blood Extraction Kit. In its sample, this clone was seen a few times. What this receptor recognizes is not known. Base-call qualities are not available, and no considerably larger clone is one nucleotide away. The CDR3 spans 13 residues, from the cysteine through the phenylalanine. Just CDR3 DNA is preserved here, 39 bases in frame from base 1. At the junction V is shortened by 6 bases and J by 1 base, with 9 bases in between. Reading the germline V gene gives CDR1 WSHSY and CDR2 SAAADI.

The sample was PBMCs. This TCR came from a woman aged 40 to 55 in good health and CMV-seropositive. This chain joins TRBV10-2 to TRBJ1-1; matching of 6 bases hints at TRBD1 as the D gene. Here the CDR3 is given as CASRDSSNTEAFF. The nucleotide sequence reads as follows: TGCGCCAGCAGGGACAGCTCGAACACTGAAGCTTTCTTT.